Below, 18 T cell receptor beta chains from the same sample are listed, as sequenced in a study of CD8+ T cells in alopecia areata (dated by TCRdb to between 2017 and 2018). Lesional scalp punch biopsies and peripheral blood were obtained from alopecia areata patients. The library relied on the immunoSEQ multiplex PCR assay. For TCR sequencing, RNA was extracted from every sample and reverse transcribed into cDNA to serve as template. The immuneACCESS repertoire file appears here via TCRdb, limited to in-frame rearrangements. These files lack a portion of the clones; in checked studies, under half of the deficit traces to unresolved V genes, and the cause of the others is not known. The sample has over 15,000 clones on record, about 61% of them singletons. The ten largest account for 10% to 15% of the sample. Source material: skin. These receptors originate from a human donor with alopecia areata.

The CDR3 DNA reads TGTGCCAGCAGGGGTGACCTAGAGACCCAGTACTTC. Residues: CASRGDLETQYF. The rearrangement links TRBV6-5 to TRBJ2-5; D not certain. The CDR3 spans 12 residues. Trimming removed 6 bases from V and 4 bases from J, with 9 bases in between. Germline lookup yields CDR1 MNHEY and CDR2 SVGAGI.

The chain uses TRBV7-3 and TRBJ2-5; 7 bases are shared with TRBD1. The ends lost 5 bases at V and 2 bases at J; junction bases unmatched: 5. The CDR3 runs to 14 residues. CDR1 is SGHTA and CDR2 is FQGTGA in the germline V gene. This CDR3 reads CASSPTGPQETQYF. In DNA, the CDR3 is TGTGCCAGCAGCCCGACAGGGCCTCAAGAGACCCAGTACTTC.

The V gene is TRBV19, the J gene TRBJ1-1; D remains ambiguous. Between the trimmed V and J ends, which lost 7 bases and 2 bases, there was a span of 11 bases. The CDR3 consists of 13 residues. CDR1 and CDR2 from the germline V gene are LNHDA and SQIVND (reference sequence). CDR3 in amino acids: CASKTSLNTEAFF. The CDR3 bases are TGTGCCAGTAAAACGAGCCTCAACACTGAAGCTTTCTTT.

On this clone: At one of its ends the junction is not consistent with the germline gene, which may arise from a read error. The chain combines TRBV7-9 with TRBJ2-5; 11 bases fit TRBD2. The CDR3 spans 18 residues. Germline CDR1 and CDR2: SEHNR and FQNEAQ (reference sequence). The CDR3 loop reads CASSITRTSGPFQGTQYF. CDR3 bases: TGTGCCAGCAGCATCACCCGGACTAGCGGGCCTTTCCAAGGGACCCAGTACTTC.

The chain couples TRBV28 to TRBJ2-7; D call uncertain. Trimming took off 3 bases at V and 3 bases at J, with 9 bases between the two ends. This CDR3 region has 13 residues. The germline V gene has CDR1 MDHEN and CDR2 SYDVKM. CDR3 nucleotides: TGTGCCAGCAGTTTCACAGACGGCTACGAGCAGTACTTC. Amino acid sequence: CASSFTDGYEQYF.

This clone has a handful of counts. This sequence joins TRBV10-3 and TRBJ2-6; the match to TRBD2 covers 8 bases. V shed 5 bases, J shed 1 base, and the junction held 13 bases outside the gene matches. Germline V gives CDR1 ENHRY, CDR2 SYGVKD. The CDR3 runs to 19 residues. CDR3 coding DNA: TGTGCCATCAGTTCGAGCGGGAGAACGGGTCTATCTGGGGCCAACGTCCTGACTTTC. This sequence encodes CAISSSGRTGLSGANVLTF.

The chain employs TRBV29-1 and TRBJ1-2; 8 bases are a match to TRBD1. Per the germline V gene, CDR1 is SQVTM and CDR2 is ANQGSEA. V shed 4 bases and J 7 bases; nucleotides not matched to a gene: 17. The CDR3 runs to 16 residues. Written as DNA, the CDR3 is TGCAGCGTTGGAGGAGACAGGGGCCTCCCTGGGTCTGGCTACACCTTC. This sequence encodes CSVGGDRGLPGSGYTF. The whole variable domain, remainder taken from reference TRBV29-1 and TRBJ1-2, is SAVISQKPSRDICQRGTSLTIQCQVDSQVTMMFWYRQQPGQSLTLIATANQGSEATYESGFVIDKFPISRPNLTFSTLTVSNMSPEDSSIYLCSVGGDRGLPGSGYTFGSGTRLTVV.

The rearrangement uses TRBV11-3 and TRBJ2-7; TRBD1 aligns across 7 bases. CDR3 length: 15 amino acids. V was pared by 3 bases and J by 1 base, with 6 bases of the junction left unmatched. Germline CDR1 and CDR2: SGHNT and YENEEA. The CDR3 DNA reads as TGTGCCAGCAGCTTTGGGGACAGTGGATCCTACGAGCAGTACTTC. It translates to CASSFGDSGSYEQYF.

This rearrangement joins TRBV7-9 to TRBJ2-1, with 7 bases identical to TRBD2. V lost 5 bases to trimming and J lost 4 bases; unmatched junction nucleotides: 8. The CDR3 has 15 amino acids. Looked up from germline, CDR1 is SEHNR and CDR2 is FQNEAQ (reference sequence). The CDR3 sequence is CASSPLAGAYNEQFF. CDR3 sequence (DNA): TGTGCCAGCAGCCCTCTCGCGGGAGCTTACAATGAGCAGTTCTTC.

In this sample, this clone turned up a few times. Relative to the germline gene, one junction end is altered; a read error may explain this. This chain links TRBV6-5 with TRBJ2-5; D unresolved. The germline V gene encodes CDR1 MNHEY and CDR2 SVGAGI. CDR3 length: 14 amino acids. The CDR3 region has the DNA TGTGCCATCAGTGTCCACGGCAGCCAAGAGACCCAGTACTTC. This translates into CAISVHGSQETQYF.

The V call is TRBV13, the J call TRBJ2-5; D gene ambiguous. Germline V lookup: CDR1 PRHDT, CDR2 FYEKMQ (reference sequence). This CDR3 comprises 13 residues. V gave up 5 bases and J gave up 5 bases, with 12 bases separating them. The CDR3 protein is CASSDRRWETQYF. DNA of the CDR3: TGTGCCAGCAGCGACCGTAGGTGGGAGACCCAGTACTTC.

This clone was counted a few times. Other DNA sequences in this sample translate to the same CDR3. The chain combines TRBV7-2 with TRBJ2-1; 7 nucleotides align to TRBD2. The ends lost 1 base at V and 0 bases at J; junction bases unmatched: 3. CDR1 and CDR2 (germline): SGHTA, FQGNSA. CDR3 length equals 16 residues. The CDR3 bases are TGTGCCAGCAGCTTAGACGGGAGGAGCTCCTACAATGAGCAGTTCTTC. It is translated as CASSLDGRSSYNEQFF.

Only a few counts were recorded for this clone. The V gene is TRBV19, the J gene TRBJ2-5; D is ambiguous. The CDR3 runs 13 residues. Germline V gene data show CDR1 as LNHDA and CDR2 as SQIVND (reference sequence). V gave up 5 bases and J gave up 7 bases, with 14 bases separating them. CDR3 DNA sequence: TGTGCCAGTAGTCCGGCCAGCATTGGGACCCAGTACTTC. Its translation is CASSPASIGTQYF. Looking up the rest from reference TRBV19 and TRBJ2-5 gives the full variable domain: DGGITQSPKYLFRKEGQNVTLSCEQNLNHDAMYWYRQDPGQGLRLIYYSQIVNDFQKGDIAEGYSVSREKKESFPLTVTSAQKNPTAFYLCASSPASIGTQYFGPGTRLLVL.

This clone appeared once. The genes are TRBV10-3 and TRBJ2-7, with D perhaps assigned TRBD1 or TRBD2 (5 bases each). Trimming removed 6 bases at V and 0 bases at J, with 12 bases between. The CDR3 has 14 residues. The germline gives CDR1 ENHRY, CDR2 SYGVKD. The CDR3 loop reads CAISTGPISYEQYF. CDR3 nucleotide sequence: TGTGCCATCAGCACGGGACCTATCTCCTACGAGCAGTACTTC.

V is TRBV10-2 and J is TRBJ2-5; 13 nucleotides match TRBD2. The V and J ends lost 2 bases and 5 bases, in that order; junction bases with no gene match: 5. In germline, CDR1 is WSHSY, CDR2 SAAADI. The CDR3 is made up of 16 amino acids. CDR3 sequence: CASSETGLAGVETQYF. The CDR3 bases are TGCGCCAGCAGTGAGACCGGACTAGCGGGAGTGGAGACCCAGTACTTC.

V usage is TRBV7-9 and J usage is TRBJ1-3; D possibly corresponds to TRBD1 (6 bases). The CDR3 sequence is 16 residues long. CDR1 SEHNR and CDR2 FQNEAQ come from the germline V gene (reference sequence). Trimming removed 4 bases from V and 4 bases from J, with 17 bases in between. DNA of the CDR3: TGTGCCAGCAGCTCCTGGACAGCGGTTACCGGAAACACCATATATTTT. Protein product: CASSSWTAVTGNTIYF. Full variable domain (missing parts from reference TRBV7-9 and TRBJ1-3): DTGVSQNPRHKITKRGQNVTFRCDPISEHNRLYWYRQTLGQGPEFLTYFQNEAQLEKSRLLSDRFSAERPKGSFSTLEIQRTEQGDSAMYLCASSSWTAVTGNTIYFGEGSWLTVV.

The genes are TRBV28 and TRBJ1-2, with unresolved D. Trimming removed 2 bases at V and 3 bases at J, with 19 bases between. This CDR3 is built from 17 residues. Germline loops: CDR1 MDHEN, CDR2 SYDVKM. The CDR3 region is CASSLAEGTLWDYGYTF. DNA of the CDR3: TGTGCCAGCAGTTTAGCAGAGGGAACCCTCTGGGACTATGGCTACACCTTC.

The chain is built from TRBV7-2 and TRBJ1-2, with 8 bases aligning to TRBD1. The CDR3 spans 14 residues. Per the germline V gene, CDR1 is SGHTA and CDR2 is FQGNSA. The ends lost 1 base at V and 7 bases at J; junction bases unmatched: 5. Here the CDR3 reads CASSLGDRGSGYTF. Written as DNA, the CDR3 is TGTGCCAGCAGCTTAGGAGACAGGGGTAGTGGCTACACCTTC.